This TCR beta chain comes out of a study of T-cell memory formation after mild COVID-19. 5'RACE primed at constant segments yielded TCR alpha and TCR beta cDNA libraries bearing sample barcodes and UMIs. TCRdb itself ran the 5' RACE reads through MiXCR, one entry per CDR3 protein. The sample holds 530,000 or so distinct CDR3 sequences, approximately 15% seen once. This clonotype was detected only a few times. Its antigen is unknown. Points from the study as a whole: Pre-infection memory contained some responding clones, which suggested that cross-reactive memory had joined.

In germline, CDR1 is SQVTM, CDR2 ANQGSEA. The CDR3 spans 11 residues. Germline trimming cut 3 bases from V and 6 bases from J; bases unmatched to any gene: 2. The TCR was taken from an adult woman who had mild COVID-19 (a few samples of this study predate the infection). Cell type and time point are not known. The chain has TRBV29-1 and TRBJ2-7, with 7 bases identical to TRBD2. The specimen was PBMCs or a T cell subset sorted from them (not recorded which). The CDR3, as DNA: TGCAGCGTTGATAGGGAGGGCGAGCAGTACTTC. Protein sequence: CSVDREGEQYF.